The 2 T cell receptor beta chains below were found in one sample sequenced in a study of long-term antiretroviral therapy in people with HIV. Version v3.0 of the immunoSEQ assay ran at survey level. Sequencing used immunoSEQ multiplex PCR; TCRdb keeps in-frame clones, though not all of them. Seen here are 30,000 to 40,000 clones, about 83% observed once, and the top ten hold 6.5% to 9%. This specimen consisted of unsorted PBMCs, obtained 0.4 years before starting antiretroviral therapy. These receptors were collected from a man between 18 and 29 years old with HIV.

This chain links TRBV6-1 with TRBJ2-2; TRBD2 is a possible D gene (5 bases). Germline V lookup: CDR1 MNHNS, CDR2 SASEGT. This CDR3 contains 13 residues. V shed 9 bases and J shed 4 bases, with 12 bases lying between them. CDR3 sequence (DNA): TGTGCCAGGAGGGTCGAAACCACCGGGGAGCTGTTTTTT. Translated: CARRVETTGELFF.

The V call is TRBV27, the J call TRBJ2-7; 10 bases map to TRBD2. CDR1 is MNHEY and CDR2 is SMNVEV in the germline V gene (reference sequence). J lost 5 bases, V lost 4 bases, and 14 bases had no gene match. This CDR3 comprises 17 residues. For the CDR3, the DNA is TGTGCCAGCAGTTCAACGCCCCCCCCTAGCGGGAGCGACGAGCAGTACTTC. It encodes CASSSTPPPSGSDEQYF.